This TCR beta chain was profiled in a study of blood T cell repertoires in COVID-19. Looking at the study overall: The United States, Italy and Spain provided the acute and convalescent COVID-19 samples. In each case, the material was cDNA or gDNA derived from T cells, B-cell-depleted T cells, or PBMCs.

Original data processing: Nucleated cell counts were estimated from reference gene primer amplification. Here immunoSEQ multiplex PCR was the method, and the copy in TCRdb shows in-frame clones only, minus some. V and J calls and clone size are as listed in that table; D and trimming were resolved from the DNA. The sample includes around 86,000 clones, around 82% of them seen just once. The sample comprised peripheral blood. This TCR derives from a human donor in a cohort sampled during active COVID-19.

The DNA of the CDR3 is TGTGCCAGCAGCCCCGGTTTCACTGAAGCTTTCTTT. It codes for CASSPGFTEAFF. The V and J genes are TRBV12-3 or TRBV12-4 and TRBJ1-1; D is undetermined. This CDR3 is 12 amino acids long. Trimming shortened V by 6 bases and J by 4 bases, and 9 bases separated the two germline ends.